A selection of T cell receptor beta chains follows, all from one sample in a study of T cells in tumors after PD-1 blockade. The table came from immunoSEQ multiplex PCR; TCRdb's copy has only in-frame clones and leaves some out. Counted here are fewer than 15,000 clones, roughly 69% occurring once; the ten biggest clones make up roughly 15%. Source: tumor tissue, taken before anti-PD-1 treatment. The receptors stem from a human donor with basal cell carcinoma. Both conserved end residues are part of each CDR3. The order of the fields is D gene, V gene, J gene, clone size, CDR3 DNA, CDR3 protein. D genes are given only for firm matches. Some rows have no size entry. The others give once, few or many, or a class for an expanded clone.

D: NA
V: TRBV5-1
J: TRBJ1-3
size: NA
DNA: TGCGCCAGCAGTGGGACGGATTCTGGAAACACCATATATTTT
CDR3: CASSGTDSGNTIYF

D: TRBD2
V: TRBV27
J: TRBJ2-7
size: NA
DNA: TGTGCCAGCGGAGGACTAGCGGGGGCGGGGGAGCAGTACTTC
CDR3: CASGGLAGAGEQYF

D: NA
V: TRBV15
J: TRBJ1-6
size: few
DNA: TGTGCCACCAGCGGAGGCCCCAAATCACCCCTCCACTTT
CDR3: CATSGGPKSPLHF

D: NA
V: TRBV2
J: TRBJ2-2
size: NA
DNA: TGTGCCAGCAAAGTCAGCAGGGAGCTGTTTTTT
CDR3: CASKVSRELFF

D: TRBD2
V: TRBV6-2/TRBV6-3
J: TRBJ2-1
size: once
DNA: TGTGCCAGCAGTACGGGACTAGCGTTCTCCAATGAGCAGTTCTTC
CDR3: CASSTGLAFSNEQFF

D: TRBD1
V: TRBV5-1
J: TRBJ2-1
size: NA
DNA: TGCGCCAGCAGCTTGGGGACAGGGCCAGGGCGGCAGTTCTTC
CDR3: CASSLGTGPGRQFF

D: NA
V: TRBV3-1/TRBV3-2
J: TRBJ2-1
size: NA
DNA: TGTGCCAGCAGCCTATACAATGAGCAGTTCTTC
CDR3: CASSLYNEQFF

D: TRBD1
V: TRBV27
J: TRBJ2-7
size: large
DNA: TGTGCCAGCAGTTTACAAACAGGGGGCAGGCGGCAGTACTTC
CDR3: CASSLQTGGRRQYF

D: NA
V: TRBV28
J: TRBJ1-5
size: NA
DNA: TGTGCCAGCCGGAACGGGGGTGGATATCAGCCCCAGCATTTT
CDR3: CASRNGGGYQPQHF

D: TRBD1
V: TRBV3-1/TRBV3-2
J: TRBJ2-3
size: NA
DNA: TGTGCCAGCAGCCCGGACAGGGGGCGGATGCAGTATTTT
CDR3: CASSPDRGRMQYF

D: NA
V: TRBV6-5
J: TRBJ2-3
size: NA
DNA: TGTGCCAGCAGTTACTGGGGTAGCGCAGATACGCAGTATTTT
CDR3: CASSYWGSADTQYF

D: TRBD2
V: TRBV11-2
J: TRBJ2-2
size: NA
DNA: TGTGCCAGCAGCTCAGGGACTAGCGGGCGCGGGGCCGCCGGGGAGCTGTTTTTT
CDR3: CASSSGTSGRGAAGELFF

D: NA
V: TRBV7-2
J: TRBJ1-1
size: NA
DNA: TGTGCCAGCAGCTTACCTCGGGGGGGGCTTAACACTGAAGCTTTCTTT
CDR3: CASSLPRGGLNTEAFF

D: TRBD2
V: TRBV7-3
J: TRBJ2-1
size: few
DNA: TGTGCCAGCAGCCTAACGGGAAGGTTAGCGGGAGGTGAGCAGTTCTTC
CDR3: CASSLTGRLAGGEQFF

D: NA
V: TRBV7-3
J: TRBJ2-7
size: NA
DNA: TGTGCCAGCAGCTTAGGCGGGGCCAACTCCTACGAGCAGTACTTC
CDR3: CASSLGGANSYEQYF

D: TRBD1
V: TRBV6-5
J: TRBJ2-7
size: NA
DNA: TGTGCCAGCAGGATACTAGGGGGCCACAACGAGCAGTACTTC
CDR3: CASRILGGHNEQYF

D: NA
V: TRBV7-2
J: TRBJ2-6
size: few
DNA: TGTGCCAGCAGCACTAGTCGGGGCTCTGGGGCCAACGTCCTGACTTTC
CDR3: CASSTSRGSGANVLTF

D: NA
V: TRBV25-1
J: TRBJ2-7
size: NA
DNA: TGTGCCAGCAGCAAATGGGGGGCCTACGAGCAGTACTTC
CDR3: CASSKWGAYEQYF

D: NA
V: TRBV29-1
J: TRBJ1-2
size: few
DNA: TGCAGCGTAAATGGCTACACCTTC
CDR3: CSVNGYTF

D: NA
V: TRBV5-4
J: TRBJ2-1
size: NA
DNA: TGTGCCAGCAGCTTGGAGGTGGGGCGGGCCGGGGAGCAGTTCTTC
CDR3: CASSLEVGRAGEQFF

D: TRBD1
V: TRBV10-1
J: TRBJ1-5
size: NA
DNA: TGCGCCAGCAACGAGACGGGGACAGGGGCGACCTATAGCAATCAGCCCCAGCATTTT
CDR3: CASNETGTGATYSNQPQHF

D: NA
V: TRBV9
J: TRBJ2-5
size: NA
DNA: TGTGCCAGCAGCCCCGAGGGGGGGGAGACCCAGTACTTC
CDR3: CASSPEGGETQYF

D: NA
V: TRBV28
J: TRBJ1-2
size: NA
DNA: TGTGCCAGCAGTACCCACAACGCACGAGGCTACACCTTC
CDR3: CASSTHNARGYTF

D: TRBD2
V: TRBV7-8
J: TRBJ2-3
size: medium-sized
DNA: TGTGCCAGCAGCTCACTAGCGGGAGTCTCCGCAGATACGCAGTATTTT
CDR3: CASSSLAGVSADTQYF

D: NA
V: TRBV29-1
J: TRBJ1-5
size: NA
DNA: TGCAGCGCCAAGGGTGGCACGGGACAGCCCCAGCATTTT
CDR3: CSAKGGTGQPQHF

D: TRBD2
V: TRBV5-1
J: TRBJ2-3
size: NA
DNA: TGCGCCAGCAGCATTGACAGGGGCTCTAGCGGGAGATCAGATACGCAGTATTTT
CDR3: CASSIDRGSSGRSDTQYF

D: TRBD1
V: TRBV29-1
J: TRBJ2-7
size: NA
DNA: TGCAGCGTTCAAGGGGGCAACTACGAGCAGTACTTC
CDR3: CSVQGGNYEQYF

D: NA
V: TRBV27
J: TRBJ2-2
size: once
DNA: TGTGCCACCAGAGGGGGGACGAACACCGGGGAGCTGTTTTTT
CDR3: CATRGGTNTGELFF

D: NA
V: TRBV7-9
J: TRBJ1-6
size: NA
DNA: TGTGCCAGCAGCTCGACGGACAGCATAGCTAATTCACCCCTCCACTTT
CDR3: CASSSTDSIANSPLHF

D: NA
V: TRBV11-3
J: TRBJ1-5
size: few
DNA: TGTGCCAGCAGCTTCCCGGGAAGTTTTAGCAATCAGCCCCAGCATTTT
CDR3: CASSFPGSFSNQPQHF

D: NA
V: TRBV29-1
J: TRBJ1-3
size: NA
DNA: TGCAGCGTTGAAGATGGACCGGGCGGAAACACCATATATTTT
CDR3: CSVEDGPGGNTIYF

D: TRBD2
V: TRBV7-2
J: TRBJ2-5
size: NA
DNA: TGTGCCAGCAGCACCCTAGCGGGAGTGGGGGAGACCCAGTACTTC
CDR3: CASSTLAGVGETQYF

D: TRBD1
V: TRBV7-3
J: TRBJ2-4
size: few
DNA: TGTGCCAGCGGGCCGGGACAGGGACAAAACATTCAGTACTTC
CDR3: CASGPGQGQNIQYF

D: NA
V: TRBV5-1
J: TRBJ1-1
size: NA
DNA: TGCGCCAGCAGCTTGGACAGATTTGAAGCTTTCTTT
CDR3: CASSLDRFEAFF

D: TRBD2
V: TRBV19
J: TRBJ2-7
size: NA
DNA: TGTGCCAGTAGTATTGGGACTAGCGGGGGCGAGCAGTACTTC
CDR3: CASSIGTSGGEQYF

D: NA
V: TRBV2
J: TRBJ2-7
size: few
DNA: TGTGCCAGCAGCTCGGACTACGAGCAGTACTTC
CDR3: CASSSDYEQYF

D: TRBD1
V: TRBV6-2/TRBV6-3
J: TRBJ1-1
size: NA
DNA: TGTGCCAGCAGTTACTCCCAGGGGGACACTGAAGCTTTCTTT
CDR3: CASSYSQGDTEAFF

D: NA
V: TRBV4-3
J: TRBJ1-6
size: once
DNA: TGCGCCAGCAGCCAAGATCGAGTGACACCCCCAAAACCCCTCCACTTT
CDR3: CASSQDRVTPPKPLHF

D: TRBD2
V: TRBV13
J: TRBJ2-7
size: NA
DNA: TGTGCCAGCAGCTTAGGTTCTTGGGGACTAGCGGGAGGAGGTACCTACGAGCAGTACTTC
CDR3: CASSLGSWGLAGGGTYEQYF

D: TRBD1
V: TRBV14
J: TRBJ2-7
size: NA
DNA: TGTGTCAGCAGCCGAGGACAGGGGAGTGGGTACGAGCAGTACTTC
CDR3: CVSSRGQGSGYEQYF

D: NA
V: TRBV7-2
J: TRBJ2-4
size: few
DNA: TGTGCCAGCAGCTTAGCCCTCGGGTTAGCCAAAAACATTCAGTACTTC
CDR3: CASSLALGLAKNIQYF

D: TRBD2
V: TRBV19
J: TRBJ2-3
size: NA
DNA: TGTGCCAGTCTTAGCGGGAGGGGCTGGGATACGCAGTATTTT
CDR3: CASLSGRGWDTQYF

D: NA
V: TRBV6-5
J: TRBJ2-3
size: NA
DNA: TGTGCCAGCAGATTGTCCAGATACAGGGATACGCAGTATTTT
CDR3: CASRLSRYRDTQYF

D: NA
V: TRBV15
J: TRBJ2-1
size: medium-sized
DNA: TGTGCCACCAGCAGAGGTTACAATGAGCAGTTCTTC
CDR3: CATSRGYNEQFF

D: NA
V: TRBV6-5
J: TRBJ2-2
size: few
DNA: TGTGCCAGCCTGAGGGGGGGACAGCTCCCCGGGGAGCTGTTTTTT
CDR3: CASLRGGQLPGELFF

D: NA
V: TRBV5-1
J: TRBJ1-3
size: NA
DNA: TGCGCCAGCAGTGGGGGGACTGGAAACACCATATATTTT
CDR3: CASSGGTGNTIYF

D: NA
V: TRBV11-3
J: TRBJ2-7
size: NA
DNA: TGTGCCAGCAGCTTTGGAGGGCAGGGCGAGCAGTACTTC
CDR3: CASSFGGQGEQYF